The next 19 T cell receptor beta chains were all read from a single sample in a study of blood T cells in healthy people across ages. The authors ran a second PCR of roughly 6 to 11 cycles using a sample-barcoded 5' primer and a J-beta primer mix. In TCRdb, the 5' RACE reads were re-called with MiXCR into one record per CDR3 protein. Of hundreds of thousands of distinct CDR3 sequences in the sample, approximately 65% were seen once. Material for sequencing was blood. These receptors were obtained from a man aged 30-40 years in good health.

This clonotype occurred once. The chain is built from TRBV6-2 or TRBV6-3 and TRBJ2-5, with D possibly TRBD1 on 5 matching bases. The germline V and J ends were trimmed by 8 bases and 7 bases, with 14 bases remaining between them. This CDR3 has 12 amino acids. Per germline, CDR1 MNHEY and CDR2 SVGEGT. The CDR3 nucleotides read TGTGCCAGCGCGGCAGGGAAGGGGACCCAGTACTTC. Translating gives CASAAGKGTQYF.

The chain joins TRBV5-1 to TRBJ2-3, with TRBD2 identical over 14 bases. V lost 5 bases to trimming and J lost 0 bases; unmatched junction nucleotides: 8. Per germline, CDR1 SGHRS and CDR2 YFSETQ. This CDR3 has 18 amino acids. CDR3 bases: TGCGCCAGCAGATCCGGGACTAGCGGGGGCTATAGCACAGATACGCAGTATTTT. Its translation is CASRSGTSGGYSTDTQYF.

This chain uses TRBV9 with TRBJ2-7; TRBD2 matches 10 bases. Germline V lookup: CDR1 SGDLS, CDR2 YYNGEE. This CDR3 has 16 amino acids. Trimming removed 0 bases from V and 0 bases from J; junction bases left unmatched: 3. CDR3 region: CASSVASGGSSYEQYF. DNA for the CDR3: TGTGCCAGCAGCGTAGCTAGCGGGGGATCCTCCTACGAGCAGTACTTC.

The V gene is TRBV7-2, the J gene TRBJ1-5, with 10 bases aligning to TRBD1. Germline V gives CDR1 SGHTA, CDR2 FQGNSA. J was trimmed by 5 bases and V by 4 bases; bases with no gene match: 8. The CDR3 has 16 amino acids. The CDR3: CASSSGQGGPYQPQHF. CDR3 coding DNA: TGTGCCAGCAGCTCAGGACAGGGGGGACCTTATCAGCCCCAGCATTTT.

V and J are TRBV4-3 and TRBJ1-6, with a weak D call TRBD1 (5 bases). This CDR3 is 14 amino acids long. V was clipped by 3 bases and J by 10 bases, with 13 bases between them. Per the germline V gene, CDR1 is LGHNA and CDR2 is YSLEER. In DNA form, the CDR3 reads TGCGCCAGCAGCCATGACAGTCGAAGGTCACCCCTCCACTTT. Translation gives CASSHDSRRSPLHF.

The chain couples TRBV3-1 to TRBJ1-2, with unresolved D. Trimming took off 0 bases at V and 4 bases at J, with 3 bases between the two ends. This CDR3 contains 12 residues. From germline, CDR1 is LGHDT and CDR2 YNNKEL (reference sequence). CDR3 DNA: TGTGCCAGCAGCCAAGACCTCTATGGCTACACCTTC. Protein: CASSQDLYGYTF.

The J gene is TRBJ2-1, the V gene TRBV27, with 7 bases that match TRBD1. The V segment lost 1 base and the J segment 4 bases; nucleotides outside the gene matches: 1. CDR1 is MNHEY, CDR2 SMNVEV, per germline (reference sequence). CDR3 length: 14 amino acids. CDR3 in DNA: TGTGCCAGCAGTTTATGGGACAGTTACAATGAGCAGTTCTTC. Residues: CASSLWDSYNEQFF.

J is TRBJ2-7 and V is TRBV27; possibly TRBD1 for D (5 bases). The germline CDR1 and CDR2 sequences are MNHEY and SMNVEV (reference sequence). V gave up 5 bases and J gave up 4 bases, with 15 bases separating them. CDR3 length equals 14 residues. CDR3 DNA sequence: TGTGCCAGCAGTGTCAGGGTCCCAGGATACGAGCAGTACTTC. It is translated as CASSVRVPGYEQYF.

This sequence joins TRBV4-1 and TRBJ2-4, with 9 positions matching TRBD2. The DNA end favors TRBJ2-5, so the J call may be wrong. Germline CDR1 reads MGHRA; CDR2 reads YSYEKL. The CDR3 spans 18 residues. CDR3 residues: CASSQEEIGTSNQETQYF. Written as DNA, the CDR3 is TGCGCCAGCAGCCAAGAGGAGATAGGGACTAGCAACCAAGAGACCCAGTACTTC.

The chain couples TRBV7-6 to TRBJ1-2, with D unresolved. The germline gives CDR1 SGHVS, CDR2 FNYEAQ. V shed 6 bases and J shed 0 bases, with 14 bases lying between them. CDR3 length: 15 residues. CDR3 nucleotide sequence: TGTGCCAGCAGTCCGGAGGGTATCACTAACTATGGCTACACCTTC. Residues: CASSPEGITNYGYTF.

The chain carries TRBV6-5 and TRBJ2-4; 8 bases agree with TRBD1. The germline V gene encodes CDR1 MNHEY and CDR2 SVGAGI. The V segment lost 5 bases and the J segment 14 bases; nucleotides outside the gene matches: 8. There are 12 residues in the CDR3. The CDR3 bases are TGTGCCAGCAGTAAGACAGGGGTCTGGGAGTACTTC. This translates into CASSKTGVWEYF.

V and J are TRBV7-2 and TRBJ2-3; TRBD2 matches at 12 bases. This CDR3 region has 17 residues. V gave up 8 bases and J gave up 2 bases; unmatched junction bases: 11. Germline lookup yields CDR1 SGHTA and CDR2 FQGNSA. The CDR3 coding sequence is TGTGCCAGCGAACACCCTACTAGCGGGGGGATCACAGATACGCAGTATTTT. It codes for CASEHPTSGGITDTQYF.

The genes are TRBV29-1 and TRBJ2-1; possible D gene TRBD1, 7 bases. V lost 7 bases and J 4 bases, leaving 11 bases between the germline ends. Per the germline V gene, CDR1 is SQVTM and CDR2 is ANQGSEA. The CDR3 contains 12 residues. The CDR3 DNA is TGCAGCGCACAGGGGAGGTACAATGAGCAGTTCTTC. This translates into CSAQGRYNEQFF.

The chain is built from TRBV7-6 and TRBJ2-4; possibly TRBD1 or TRBD2 for D (5 bases each). The J call may not be correct, given that the DNA end is closer to TRBJ2-7. Germline CDR1 SGHVS, CDR2 FNYEAQ. The CDR3 is 14 amino acids. CDR3 DNA sequence: TGTGCCAGCAGCTTGGACCCCTCAGGGACCGAGCAGTACTTC. Translated, it gives CASSLDPSGTEQYF.

The chain employs TRBV27 and TRBJ2-7; D perhaps matches TRBD1 (5 bases). The CDR3 covers 15 residues. CDR1 is MNHEY, CDR2 SMNVEV, per germline (reference sequence). The V and J ends lost 0 bases and 3 bases respectively, with 12 bases between them. For the CDR3, the DNA is TGTGCCAGCAGTTTATCTCCGGCAGGGCTCTACGAGCAGTACTTC. It is translated as CASSLSPAGLYEQYF.

This chain connects TRBV4-3 to TRBJ1-5; the D gene is possibly TRBD1 (5 bases). V lost 0 bases and J 6 bases, leaving 12 bases between the germline ends. Germline assignment: CDR1 LGHNA and CDR2 YSLEER. The CDR3 runs 15 residues. The CDR3 here is CASSQEARAGQPQHF. CDR3 bases: TGCGCCAGCAGCCAAGAGGCCAGGGCAGGTCAGCCCCAGCATTTT.

This chain links TRBV7-9 with TRBJ1-1; 11 nucleotides match TRBD1. The V gene end was trimmed by 5 bases and the J gene end by 4 bases; junction bases not matched to a gene: 9. The CDR3 totals 16 residues. CDR1 and CDR2 from the germline V gene are SEHNR and FQNEAQ (reference sequence). DNA for the CDR3: TGTGCCAGCAGCGCACCCGGACAGGGGGCGACCACTGAAGCTTTCTTT. Translation gives CASSAPGQGATTEAFF.

The J gene is TRBJ1-2, the V gene TRBV28, with D hard to call. V was clipped by 6 bases and J by 4 bases, with 12 bases between them. The CDR3 length is 13 residues. Per germline, CDR1 MDHEN and CDR2 SYDVKM. The CDR3 protein is CASSGSTVYGYTF. The CDR3 bases are TGTGCCAGCAGCGGATCGACGGTCTATGGCTACACCTTC.

The genes are TRBV9 and TRBJ2-7, with D maybe TRBD2 (6 bases). The CDR3 consists of 15 residues. V lost 3 bases and J 3 bases, leaving 16 bases between the germline ends. Germline CDR1 is SGDLS and CDR2 is YYNGEE. In DNA form, the CDR3 reads TGTGCCAGCAGCGCCGGGACTGACCCCCTCTACGAGCAGTACTTC. Translating it yields CASSAGTDPLYEQYF.